The 3 T cell receptor beta chains presented below share a single source sample, sequenced in a study of cytomegalovirus exposure and HLA in healthy donors. Libraries were prepared by immunoSEQ multiplex PCR; TCRdb keeps only in-frame clonotypes and omits some of them. Among 130,000 or so clones listed, around nine tenths were seen once. The sequencing sample was made of PBMCs. The receptors were gathered from a man younger than 45 in good health and CMV-seronegative.

This clone has only one observation. The gene calls are TRBV6-5 and TRBJ1-3, with D uncertain. This CDR3 has 14 residues. V was clipped by 5 bases and J by 0 bases, with 8 bases between them. From germline, CDR1 is MNHEY and CDR2 SVGAGI. The CDR3 DNA follows: TGTGCCAGCAGTGGTATCGGCTCTGGAAACACCATATATTTT. It specifies CASSGIGSGNTIYF.

V is TRBV4-1 and J is TRBJ2-5; 9 bases agree with TRBD1. The junction had 2 bases not matched to a gene; V was cut back by 1 base and J by 2 bases. The V gene's germline CDR1 is MGHRA and CDR2 YSYEKL. The CDR3 is 15 residues long. CDR3 bases: TGCGCCAGCAGCCAAGGGGGACAGGGACAAGAGACCCAGTACTTC. This encodes CASSQGGQGQETQYF.

The CDR3 loop reads CASSLAWGRQGHRGGYTF. The CDR3 nucleotides read TGTGCCAGCAGCTTGGCCTGGGGGAGACAGGGTCATAGAGGAGGCTACACCTTC. The rearrangement links TRBV5-5 to TRBJ1-2; TRBD1 matches at 7 bases. CDR1 and CDR2 from the germline V gene are SGHKS and YYEKEE (reference sequence). Trimming at V came to 0 bases and at J to 8 bases, leaving 19 bases not matched to a gene. The CDR3 is 18 amino acids.